Only a few counts were recorded for the clone carrying this T cell receptor beta chain. The data were taken from a study of blood T cells in healthy people across ages. The CDR3 totals 16 residues. The V segment lost 4 bases and the J segment 5 bases; nucleotides outside the gene matches: 12. Germline V gene lookup returns CDR1 SGHTS and CDR2 YDEGEE. The authors ran a second PCR of about 6 to 11 cycles using a sample-barcoded 5' primer and a J-beta primer mix. From the 5' RACE reads, TCRdb called clonotypes with MiXCR, one entry per CDR3 protein. This table has 650,000 to 800,000 distinct CDR3 sequences, around 45% appearing once.

The TCR originated in a man in his sixties in good health. Input material: blood. The chain couples TRBV5-8 to TRBJ1-2, with 9 bases fitting TRBD1. The CDR3 nucleotides are TGTGCCAGCAGCGTAACCGGGACAGGGTTTGGGTATGGCTACACCTTC. The encoded protein is CASSVTGTGFGYGYTF.